A selection of T cell receptor beta chains follows, all from one sample in a study of long-term antiretroviral therapy in people with HIV. Profiled with immunoSEQ multiplex PCR; TCRdb holds only in-frame clones, not every one. The sample lists about 30,000 clones, roughly 88% occurring once. The specimen was unsorted PBMCs, collected 0.5 years after starting antiretroviral therapy. The receptors originated from a young woman with HIV. Both conserved end residues are part of each CDR3. D genes are given only for firm matches. For some rows the clone size is stated as once, few or many, or as a class when expanded; others skip it.

size: -
D: TRBD2
J: TRBJ2-1
V: TRBV7-2
CDR3: CASSLEGSGSWVNEQFF
DNA: TGTGCCAGCAGCTTAGAGGGTAGCGGGAGTTGGGTCAATGAGCAGTTCTTC

size: -
D: TRBD1
J: TRBJ2-5
V: TRBV7-6
CDR3: CASSLDLGQSETQYF
DNA: TGTGCCAGCAGCCTAGACCTGGGACAGTCGGAGACCCAGTACTTC

size: -
D: -
J: TRBJ2-7
V: TRBV7-9
CDR3: CASRDRVYEQYF
DNA: TGTGCCAGCAGGGATAGGGTCTACGAGCAGTACTTC

size: -
D: TRBD1
J: TRBJ1-5
V: TRBV7-2
CDR3: CASSWGTGRDQPQHF
DNA: TGTGCCAGCAGCTGGGGGACAGGGAGGGATCAGCCCCAGCATTTT

size: -
D: -
J: TRBJ2-7
V: TRBV28
CDR3: CASSFTGYEQYF
DNA: TGTGCCAGCAGTTTTACGGGCTACGAGCAGTACTTC

size: -
D: -
J: TRBJ2-5
V: TRBV6-5
CDR3: CASSYSGTNKETQYF
DNA: TGTGCCAGCAGTTACAGCGGGACAAACAAAGAGACCCAGTACTTC

size: -
D: -
J: TRBJ1-2
V: TRBV6-4
CDR3: CASSDSNRDGRGYTF
DNA: TGTGCCAGCAGTGACTCGAACAGGGACGGTCGCGGCTACACCTTC

size: -
D: TRBD2
J: TRBJ2-1
V: TRBV5-4
CDR3: CASSAGLVTYEQFF
DNA: TGTGCCAGCAGCGCCGGACTAGTAACCTATGAGCAGTTCTTC

size: -
D: -
J: TRBJ2-7
V: TRBV28
CDR3: CASSSLGGLSSYEQYF
DNA: TGTGCCAGCAGTTCCCTCGGAGGCTTAAGCTCCTACGAGCAGTACTTC

size: -
D: TRBD2
J: TRBJ2-7
V: TRBV28
CDR3: CATSSGTAWYF
DNA: TGTGCCACCTCGAGCGGGACCGCGTGGTACTTC

size: -
D: TRBD2
J: TRBJ2-1
V: TRBV9
CDR3: CASSVDRASGSREQFF
DNA: TGTGCCAGCAGCGTAGACCGGGCTAGCGGGAGTCGTGAGCAGTTCTTC

size: -
D: TRBD2
J: TRBJ2-5
V: TRBV6-1
CDR3: CASSVGLAGGPGETQYF
DNA: TGTGCCAGCAGTGTGGGACTAGCGGGAGGGCCAGGGGAGACCCAGTACTTC

size: -
D: -
J: TRBJ2-6
V: TRBV28
CDR3: CASSRGRVSGANVLTF
DNA: TGTGCCAGCAGTCGTGGACGGGTCTCTGGGGCCAACGTCCTGACTTTC

size: -
D: TRBD2
J: TRBJ2-7
V: TRBV28
CDR3: CASSPTGGRSYEQYF
DNA: TGTGCCAGCAGTCCCACGGGGGGGAGATCCTACGAGCAGTACTTC

size: -
D: TRBD2
J: TRBJ2-1
V: TRBV28
CDR3: CASTFDARAGGPNEQFF
DNA: TGTGCCAGCACCTTCGACGCGAGGGCGGGAGGGCCCAATGAGCAGTTCTTC

size: -
D: -
J: TRBJ2-5
V: TRBV7-9
CDR3: CASSLGPIGAAEETQYF
DNA: TGTGCCAGCAGCTTAGGGCCCATAGGTGCTGCGGAAGAGACCCAGTACTTC

size: -
D: -
J: TRBJ1-2
V: TRBV7-9
CDR3: CASSFDFGYTF
DNA: TGTGCCAGCAGCTTCGACTTTGGCTACACCTTC

size: -
D: -
J: TRBJ2-6
V: TRBV14
CDR3: CASSQDWGSGANVLTF
DNA: TGTGCCAGCAGCCAAGATTGGGGGTCGGGGGCCAACGTCCTGACTTTC

size: -
D: TRBD1
J: TRBJ2-1
V: TRBV28
CDR3: CASSLLRTGNNEQFF
DNA: TGTGCCAGCAGTTTATTAAGGACAGGGAACAATGAGCAGTTCTTC

size: -
D: -
J: TRBJ1-1
V: TRBV19
CDR3: CASTPTWGTEAFF
DNA: TGTGCCAGTACCCCAACTTGGGGCACTGAAGCTTTCTTT

size: -
D: TRBD2
J: TRBJ2-7
V: TRBV7-9
CDR3: CASREREGTYEQYF
DNA: TGTGCCAGCAGGGAGCGGGAGGGCACCTACGAGCAGTACTTC

size: -
D: -
J: TRBJ1-3
V: TRBV15
CDR3: CASSTGSSGNTIYF
DNA: TGTGCCAGCAGCACGGGGAGCTCAGGAAACACCATATATTTT

size: -
D: -
J: TRBJ2-3
V: TRBV5-1
CDR3: CASSVRGATDTQYF
DNA: TGCGCCAGCAGCGTCCGGGGGGCTACAGATACGCAGTATTTT

size: -
D: -
J: TRBJ1-6
V: TRBV11-2
CDR3: CASRVLGRNSPLHF
DNA: TGTGCCAGCAGGGTACTTGGCAGGAATTCACCCCTCCACTTT

size: -
D: TRBD2
J: TRBJ2-7
V: TRBV13
CDR3: CASSLGLAGREEQYF
DNA: TGTGCCAGCAGCTTAGGGCTAGCGGGAAGGGAAGAGCAGTACTTC

size: -
D: -
J: TRBJ1-6
V: TRBV27
CDR3: CASSLGGPGGFSPLHF
DNA: TGTGCCAGCAGTTTAGGGGGGCCCGGCGGGTTTTCACCCCTCCACTTT

size: -
D: TRBD2
J: TRBJ2-7
V: TRBV6-5
CDR3: CASSYSTSGSYEQYF
DNA: TGTGCCAGCAGTTACTCGACTAGCGGGAGCTACGAGCAGTACTTC

size: few
D: -
J: TRBJ1-5
V: TRBV27
CDR3: CASSSEKAIGNQPQHF
DNA: TGTGCCAGCAGTTCAGAGAAGGCCATCGGCAATCAGCCCCAGCATTTT

size: -
D: -
J: TRBJ2-7
V: TRBV4-3
CDR3: CASSQDGYEQYF
DNA: TGCGCCAGCAGCCAAGATGGTTACGAGCAGTACTTC

size: -
D: -
J: TRBJ2-3
V: TRBV7-9
CDR3: CASSHGATQYF
DNA: TGTGCCAGCAGCCACGGGGCTACGCAGTATTTT

size: -
D: -
J: TRBJ2-7
V: TRBV9
CDR3: CASSVGTSRIYEQYF
DNA: TGTGCCAGCAGCGTAGGCACTAGCCGGATCTACGAGCAGTACTTC

size: once
D: -
J: TRBJ2-7
V: TRBV19
CDR3: CASSITGGYEQYF
DNA: TGTGCCAGTAGTATAACCGGAGGATACGAGCAGTACTTC

size: once
D: -
J: TRBJ1-2
V: TRBV7-6
CDR3: CASSLASTSPDHGYTF
DNA: TGTGCCAGCAGCTTAGCCTCCACTTCACCAGACCATGGCTACACCTTC

size: -
D: TRBD2
J: TRBJ2-3
V: TRBV7-2
CDR3: CASSLVASGSTDTQYF
DNA: TGTGCCAGCAGCTTAGTTGCTAGCGGAAGCACAGATACGCAGTATTTT

size: -
D: -
J: TRBJ2-7
V: TRBV6-5
CDR3: CASRLGSGVYEQYF
DNA: TGTGCCAGCAGACTCGGATCGGGCGTCTACGAGCAGTACTTC

size: -
D: TRBD2
J: TRBJ2-1
V: TRBV5-8
CDR3: CASSLLAGANLLNEQFF
DNA: TGTGCCAGCAGCTTGCTGGCGGGAGCGAATTTGTTGAATGAGCAGTTCTTC

size: -
D: -
J: TRBJ2-7
V: TRBV6-1
CDR3: CASLTNYEQYF
DNA: TGTGCCAGCCTCACAAACTACGAGCAGTACTTC

size: -
D: TRBD2
J: TRBJ2-1
V: TRBV11-3
CDR3: CASSVRTSGRYNEQFF
DNA: TGTGCCAGCAGCGTTAGGACTAGCGGGAGGTACAATGAGCAGTTCTTC

size: -
D: TRBD1
J: TRBJ2-7
V: TRBV11-1
CDR3: CASSQDRGEQYF
DNA: TGTGCCAGCAGCCAGGACAGGGGCGAGCAGTACTTC

size: -
D: TRBD1
J: TRBJ1-2
V: TRBV27
CDR3: CASSWDSNYGYTF
DNA: TGTGCCAGCAGTTGGGACAGTAACTATGGCTACACCTTC

size: -
D: -
J: TRBJ1-1
V: TRBV6-5
CDR3: CASSRTALNTEAFF
DNA: TGTGCCAGCAGTCGGACTGCCTTGAACACTGAAGCTTTCTTT

size: -
D: -
J: TRBJ1-1
V: TRBV29-1
CDR3: CSTRDTEAFF
DNA: TGCAGCACCCGGGACACTGAAGCTTTCTTT

size: -
D: -
J: TRBJ1-6
V: TRBV7-3
CDR3: CASSLWGTRDNSPLHF
DNA: TGTGCCAGCAGCTTATGGGGGACTCGGGATAATTCACCCCTCCACTTT

size: once
D: TRBD1
J: TRBJ2-1
V: TRBV28
CDR3: CASSLPQGANEQFF
DNA: TGTGCCAGCAGTTTACCCCAGGGGGCGAATGAGCAGTTCTTC

size: -
D: TRBD2
J: TRBJ2-5
V: TRBV28
CDR3: CASSLEPSGNQETQYF
DNA: TGTGCCAGCAGTTTGGAGCCTAGCGGGAACCAAGAGACCCAGTACTTC

size: -
D: -
J: TRBJ2-7
V: TRBV6-1
CDR3: CASTRAPNGDEQYF
DNA: TGTGCCAGCACCCGGGCCCCCAATGGGGACGAGCAGTACTTC

size: -
D: -
J: TRBJ2-1
V: TRBV25-1
CDR3: CASMTEVTHNEQFF
DNA: TGTGCCAGCATGACCGAGGTGACCCACAATGAGCAGTTCTTC

size: -
D: -
J: TRBJ2-7
V: TRBV28
CDR3: CASARIGQYSYEQYF
DNA: TGTGCCAGCGCTAGGATAGGACAGTACTCCTACGAGCAGTACTTC

size: -
D: TRBD1
J: TRBJ2-7
V: TRBV28
CDR3: CASSRPRTGLSYEQYF
DNA: TGTGCCAGCAGCCGACCCAGGACAGGGCTTTCCTACGAGCAGTACTTC

size: -
D: TRBD1
J: TRBJ2-7
V: TRBV11-2
CDR3: CASSPRGSSSSYEQYF
DNA: TGTGCCAGCAGCCCCAGGGGGAGCTCTAGCTCCTACGAGCAGTACTTC

size: -
D: -
J: TRBJ2-3
V: TRBV6-5
CDR3: CASSYEGGTTDTQYF
DNA: TGTGCCAGCAGTTACGAGGGCGGGACGACAGATACGCAGTATTTT

size: -
D: TRBD2
J: TRBJ2-3
V: TRBV19
CDR3: CASSIGVMAGGADTQYF
DNA: TGTGCCAGTAGTATTGGGGTGATGGCGGGAGGCGCAGATACGCAGTATTTT

size: -
D: -
J: TRBJ2-2
V: TRBV4-1
CDR3: CASSQEPTGELFF
DNA: TGCGCCAGCAGCCAAGAACCGACCGGGGAGCTGTTTTTT

size: -
D: -
J: TRBJ2-5
V: TRBV9
CDR3: CASSPEGVRGETQYF
DNA: TGTGCCAGCAGCCCCGAAGGTGTCCGCGGGGAGACCCAGTACTTC

size: -
D: -
J: TRBJ1-2
V: TRBV28
CDR3: CASGFQGVRYGYTF
DNA: TGTGCCAGCGGGTTTCAGGGAGTCCGCTATGGCTACACCTTC

size: -
D: TRBD2
J: TRBJ2-1
V: TRBV27
CDR3: CASSFSGLAGGYNEQFF
DNA: TGTGCCAGCAGTTTCTCCGGACTAGCGGGAGGCTACAATGAGCAGTTCTTC

size: -
D: TRBD2
J: TRBJ2-1
V: TRBV11-3
CDR3: CASSPGTSGYEQFF
DNA: TGTGCCAGCAGCCCAGGGACTAGCGGCTATGAGCAGTTCTTC

size: -
D: TRBD2
J: TRBJ2-7
V: TRBV7-2
CDR3: CASSPWGTSSSEQYF
DNA: TGTGCCAGCAGCCCCTGGGGGACTAGTTCTTCCGAGCAGTACTTC